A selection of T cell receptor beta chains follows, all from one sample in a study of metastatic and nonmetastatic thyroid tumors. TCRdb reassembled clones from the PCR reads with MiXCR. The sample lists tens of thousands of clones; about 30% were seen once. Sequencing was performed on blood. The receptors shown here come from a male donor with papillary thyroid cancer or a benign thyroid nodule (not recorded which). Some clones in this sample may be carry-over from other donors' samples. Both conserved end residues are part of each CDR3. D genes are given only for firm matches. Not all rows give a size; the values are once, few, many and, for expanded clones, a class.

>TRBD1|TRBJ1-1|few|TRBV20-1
CSAYVQGATEAFF
TGCAGTGCTTACGTACAGGGGGCCACTGAAGCTTTCTTT
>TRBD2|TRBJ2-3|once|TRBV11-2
CASSLRSGGTDTQYF
TGTGCCAGCAGCCTACGTAGCGGGGGCACAGATACGCAGTATTTT
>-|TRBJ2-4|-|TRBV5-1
CASSLAVGSGPNIQYF
TGCGCCAGCAGCTTGGCGGTGGGATCGGGCCCAAACATTCAGTACTTC
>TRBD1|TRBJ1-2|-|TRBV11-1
CASSPADRGRLPHGYTF
TGTGCCAGCAGCCCGGCGGATAGGGGGCGCCTACCGCATGGCTACACCTTC
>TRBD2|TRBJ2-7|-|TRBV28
CASSLAGGAYEQYF
TGTGCCAGCAGTTTAGCGGGAGGGGCCTACGAGCAGTACTTC
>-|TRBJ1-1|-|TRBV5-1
CASSLAPLVNTEAFF
TGCGCCAGCAGCTTGGCCCCATTGGTTAACACTGAAGCTTTCTTT
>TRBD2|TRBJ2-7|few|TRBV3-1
CASSQDRSGSHEQYF
TGTGCCAGCAGCCAAGATCGGAGCGGGAGTCACGAGCAGTACTTC
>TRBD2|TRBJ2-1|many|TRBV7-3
CASSPGLAGAYEQFF
TGTGCCAGCAGCCCCGGACTAGCGGGAGCGTATGAGCAGTTCTTC
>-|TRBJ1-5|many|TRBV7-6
CASSRGGDQPQHF
TGTGCCAGCAGCCGCGGCGGAGATCAGCCCCAGCATTTT
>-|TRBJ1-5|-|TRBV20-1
CSAMKGRINQPQHF
TGCAGTGCTATGAAGGGACGGATCAATCAGCCCCAGCATTTT
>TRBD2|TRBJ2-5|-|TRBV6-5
CASSFRLAGGSKETQYF
TGTGCCAGCAGTTTTCGACTAGCGGGAGGGAGTAAAGAGACCCAGTACTTC
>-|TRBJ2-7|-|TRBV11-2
CASSSRSSSGAYYEQYF
TGTGCCAGCAGCTCCCGGAGCTCGTCGGGTGCCTACTACGAGCAGTACTTC
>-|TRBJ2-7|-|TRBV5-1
CASSLEEGVNYEQYF
TGCGCCAGCAGCTTGGAGGAGGGGGTTAACTACGAGCAGTACTTC
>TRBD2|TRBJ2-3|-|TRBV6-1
CASSGAGVITDTQYF
TGTGCCAGCAGTGGAGCGGGAGTAATAACAGATACGCAGTATTTT
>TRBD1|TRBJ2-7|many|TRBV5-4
CASSLSLQGTYEQYF
TGTGCCAGCAGCTTGTCTTTACAGGGGACGTACGAGCAGTACTTC
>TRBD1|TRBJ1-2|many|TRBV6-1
CASSSSPGTVVGF
TGTGCCAGCAGTTCATCGCCCGGGACAGTCGTCGGCTTC
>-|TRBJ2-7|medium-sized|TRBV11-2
CASSLVSGQNYEQYF
TGTGCCAGCAGCTTAGTTTCGGGACAAAACTACGAGCAGTACTTC
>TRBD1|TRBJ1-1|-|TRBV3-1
CASSQMTGKAFF
TGTGCCAGCAGCCAGATGACAGGGAAGGCTTTCTTT
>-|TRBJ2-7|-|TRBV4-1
CASSRGLSGYEQYF
TGCGCCAGCAGCCGGGGACTCTCCGGGTACGAGCAGTACTTC
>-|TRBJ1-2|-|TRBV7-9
CASQWGAGYGYTF
TGTGCCAGCCAGTGGGGGGCCGGCTATGGCTACACCTTC
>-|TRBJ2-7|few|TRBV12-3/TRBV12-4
CASSLGGSYEQYF
TGTGCCAGCAGTTTAGGCGGATCCTACGAGCAGTACTTC
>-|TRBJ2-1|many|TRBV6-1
CASRATGVGEQFF
TGTGCCAGCAGAGCAACAGGCGTCGGTGAGCAGTTCTTC
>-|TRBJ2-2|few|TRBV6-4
CASSQVNTGELFF
TGTGCCAGCAGCCAGGTGAACACCGGGGAGCTGTTTTTT
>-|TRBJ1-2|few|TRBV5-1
CASSLDPGSNYGYTF
TGCGCCAGCAGCTTGGATCCAGGATCTAACTATGGCTACACCTTC
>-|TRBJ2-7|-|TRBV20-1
CSARDHPGQYF
TGCAGTGCTAGAGATCACCCCGGGCAGTACTTC
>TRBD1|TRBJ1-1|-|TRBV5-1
CASSLAGRDRGDTEAFF
TGCGCCAGCAGCTTGGCCGGAAGGGACAGGGGAGACACTGAAGCTTTCTTT
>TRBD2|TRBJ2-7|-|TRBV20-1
CSARRSGSIGYEQYF
TGCAGTGCTAGACGTAGCGGGAGTATTGGTTACGAGCAGTACTTC
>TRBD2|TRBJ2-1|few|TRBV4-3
CASSQERSGSSYNEQFF
TGCGCCAGCAGCCAAGAGCGGAGCGGGAGCTCCTACAATGAGCAGTTCTTC
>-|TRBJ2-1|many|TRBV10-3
CAISEYRLEEQFF
TGTGCCATCAGTGAGTATCGTCTGGAGGAGCAGTTCTTC
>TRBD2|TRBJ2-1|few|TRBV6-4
CASSVLAGEANEQFF
TGTGCCAGCAGTGTCTTAGCGGGAGAGGCCAATGAGCAGTTCTTC
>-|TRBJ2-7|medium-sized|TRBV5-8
CASSFYYEQYF
TGTGCCAGCAGCTTCTACTACGAGCAGTACTTC
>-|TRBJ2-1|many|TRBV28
CASSPPGLHNEQFF
TGTGCCAGCAGCCCTCCCGGGTTGCACAATGAGCAGTTCTTC
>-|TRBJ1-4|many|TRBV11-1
CASSPGTRLNEKLFF
TGTGCCAGCAGCCCAGGGACACGGTTAAATGAAAAACTGTTTTTT
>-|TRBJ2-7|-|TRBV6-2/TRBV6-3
CASSYSLREQYF
TGTGCCAGCAGTTACTCCTTGCGGGAGCAGTACTTC
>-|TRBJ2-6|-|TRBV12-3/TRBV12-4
CATEVWDWGANVLTF
TGTGCCACCGAGGTTTGGGACTGGGGGGCCAACGTCCTGACTTTC
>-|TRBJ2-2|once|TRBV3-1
CASSQGFGWVGELFF
TGTGCCAGCAGCCAAGGGTTTGGCTGGGTCGGGGAGCTGTTTTTT
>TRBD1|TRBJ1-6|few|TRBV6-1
CASRQGGNSPLHF
TGTGCCAGCCGACAGGGAGGAAATTCACCCCTCCACTTT
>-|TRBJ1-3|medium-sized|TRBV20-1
CSARRRGRVGPGNTIYF
TGCAGTGCTAGACGTCGGGGCAGGGTTGGGCCTGGAAACACCATATATTTT
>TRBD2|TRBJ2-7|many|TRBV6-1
CASRLRDYLDEQYF
TGTGCCAGCAGGCTCCGGGACTACCTCGACGAGCAGTACTTC
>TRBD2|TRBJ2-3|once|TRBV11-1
CASSLPLIAGAPDTQYF
TGTGCCAGCAGCTTACCATTAATAGCGGGAGCTCCAGATACGCAGTATTTT
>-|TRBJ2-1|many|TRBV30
CASMSGPSSYNEQFF
TGTGCCTCCATGTCGGGCCCCAGCTCCTACAATGAGCAGTTCTTC
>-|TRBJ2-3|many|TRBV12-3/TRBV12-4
CASSLEGVSTDTQYF
TGTGCCAGCAGTTTAGAGGGGGTAAGCACAGATACGCAGTATTTT
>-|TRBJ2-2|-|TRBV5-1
CASSLDSGYAGELFF
TGCGCCAGCAGCTTGGATTCGGGCTACGCCGGGGAGCTGTTTTTT
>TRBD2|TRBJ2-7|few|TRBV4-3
CASSQDLGTSPYEQYF
TGCGCCAGCAGCCAAGACTTAGGGACTAGTCCCTACGAGCAGTACTTC
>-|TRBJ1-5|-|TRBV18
CASSRQGGYSNQPQHF
TGTGCCAGCTCACGGCAAGGGGGGTATAGCAATCAGCCCCAGCATTTT
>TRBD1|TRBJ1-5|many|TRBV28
CASRAVGTANQPQHF
TGTGCCAGCAGAGCCGTGGGGACAGCTAATCAGCCCCAGCATTTT
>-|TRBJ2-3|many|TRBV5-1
CASSLAHPSTDTQYF
TGCGCCAGCAGCTTGGCCCACCCTAGCACAGATACGCAGTATTTT
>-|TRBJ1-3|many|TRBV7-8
CASSLGVEEFGNTIYF
TGTGCCAGCAGCTTAGGAGTCGAGGAGTTCGGAAACACCATATATTTT
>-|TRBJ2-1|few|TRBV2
CASGQGGGYQFF
TGTGCCAGCGGACAGGGCGGGGGGTACCAGTTCTTC
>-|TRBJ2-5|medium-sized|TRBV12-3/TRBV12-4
CASTAASEEETQYF
TGTGCCAGCACAGCGGCCTCAGAGGAGGAGACCCAGTACTTC
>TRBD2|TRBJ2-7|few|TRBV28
CASSPGGYEQYF
TGTGCCAGCAGCCCGGGGGGCTACGAGCAGTACTTC
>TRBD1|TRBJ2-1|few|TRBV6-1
CASRDRSTYNEQFF
TGTGCCAGCAGGGACAGGAGCACCTACAATGAGCAGTTCTTC
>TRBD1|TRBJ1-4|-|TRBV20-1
CSASPGTGGAEKLFF
TGCAGTGCTAGTCCCGGGACAGGGGGCGCAGAAAAACTGTTTTTT